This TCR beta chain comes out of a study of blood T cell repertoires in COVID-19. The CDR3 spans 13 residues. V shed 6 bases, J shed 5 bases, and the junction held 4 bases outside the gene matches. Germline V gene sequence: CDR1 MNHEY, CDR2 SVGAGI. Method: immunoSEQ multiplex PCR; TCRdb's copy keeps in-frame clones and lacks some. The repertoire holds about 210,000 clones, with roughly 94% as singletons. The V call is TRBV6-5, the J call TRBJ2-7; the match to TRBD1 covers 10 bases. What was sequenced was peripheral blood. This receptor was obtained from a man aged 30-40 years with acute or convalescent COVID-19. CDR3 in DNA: TGTGCCAGCAGCCGGGACAGGGGTAACGAGCAGTACTTC. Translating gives CASSRDRGNEQYF.